The 31 T cell receptor beta chains reported below all come from one sample, sequenced in a study of blood T cell repertoires in COVID-19. Sequencing used immunoSEQ multiplex PCR; TCRdb keeps in-frame clones, though not all of them. Found here are about 42,000 clones, more than 90% of them singletons; the top ten hold about 20%. Sequencing input: peripheral blood. The receptors here all came from a man in his sixties or seventies with active COVID-19.

V and J are TRBV19 and TRBJ2-1, with 11 nucleotides matching TRBD2. Per the germline V gene, CDR1 is LNHDA and CDR2 is SQIVND (reference sequence). The CDR3 runs to 17 residues. The J segment lost 0 bases and the V segment lost 5 bases, leaving 6 bases of the junction unmatched. The CDR3 loop reads CASSPTSGASSYNEQFF. The CDR3 bases are TGTGCCAGTAGTCCGACTAGCGGGGCAAGCTCCTACAATGAGCAGTTCTTC.

J is TRBJ2-2 and V is TRBV7-2, with 15 bases fitting TRBD2. Losses at the gene ends were 6 bases for V and 5 bases for J; bases not matched to a gene: 7. The CDR3 contains 17 residues. Germline V CDR1 and CDR2: SGHTA, FQGNSA. CDR3 protein: CASRPAGLAGGTGELFF. For the CDR3, the DNA is TGTGCCAGCAGACCAGCGGGACTAGCGGGAGGAACCGGGGAGCTGTTTTTT. The whole variable domain, filled in from reference TRBV7-2 and TRBJ2-2, reads GAGVSQSPSNKVTEKGKDVELRCDPISGHTALYWYRQSLGQGLEFLIYFQGNSAPDKSGLPSDRFSAERTGGSVSTLTIQRTQQEDSAVYLCASRPAGLAGGTGELFFGEGSRLTVL.

The J gene is TRBJ2-1, the V gene TRBV19, with a tentative D call TRBD2 (5 bases). Between the trimmed V and J ends, which lost 4 bases and 2 bases, there was a span of 9 bases. This CDR3 region has 14 residues. The V gene's germline CDR1 is LNHDA and CDR2 SQIVND (reference sequence). The CDR3 nucleotides are TGTGCCAGTAGTAGCCGGCGGGCCTACAATGAGCAGTTCTTC. Translating gives CASSSRRAYNEQFF.

This chain joins TRBV5-1 and TRBJ2-7, with 7 positions matching TRBD1. Germline CDR1 SGHRS, CDR2 YFSETQ. The CDR3 is 14 amino acids. V lost 4 bases to trimming and J lost 3 bases; unmatched junction nucleotides: 7. The chain's CDR3 is CASSPRDSFYEQYF. The CDR3 bases are TGCGCCAGCAGCCCCCGGGACAGCTTCTACGAGCAGTACTTC.

The genes are TRBV4-3 and TRBJ2-7; 8 bases are shared with TRBD1. J gave up 1 base and V 4 bases, and 9 bases lay outside the gene matches. The CDR3 totals 16 residues. Germline V gives CDR1 LGHNA, CDR2 YSLEER. The CDR3 loop is CASSPSRGLQSYEQYF. The CDR3, as DNA: TGCGCCAGCAGCCCAAGCAGGGGGCTACAATCCTACGAGCAGTACTTC.

The genes are TRBV9 and TRBJ2-1; 12 bases fit TRBD2. Trimming cost V 4 bases and J 3 bases; bases outside gene matches: 8. The CDR3 spans 17 residues. Germline assignment: CDR1 SGDLS and CDR2 YYNGEE. CDR3 bases: TGTGCCAGCAGCAATCCACTAGCGGGAGGCGACTACAATGAGCAGTTCTTC. Residues: CASSNPLAGGDYNEQFF.

The chain uses TRBV7-2 and TRBJ2-7, with 8 positions matching TRBD1. The CDR3 contains 16 residues. Trimming took 0 bases from V and 0 from J; bases not matched to a gene: 4. Per germline, CDR1 SGHTA and CDR2 FQGNSA. DNA of the CDR3: TGTGCCAGCAGCTTAGCCCGGACAGGGAGCTCCTACGAGCAGTACTTC. This codes for CASSLARTGSSYEQYF.

This clone was seen once. This sequence joins TRBV9 and TRBJ2-5, with a possible D match to TRBD1 (5 bases). Deletions cut 4 bases from V and 4 bases from J, with 14 bases between. CDR1 and CDR2 (germline): SGDLS, YYNGEE. The CDR3 contains 14 residues. The CDR3 DNA is TGTGCCAGCAGCCCAGGGTATCTGAGAGAGACCCAGTACTTC. Protein sequence: CASSPGYLRETQYF.

The chain recombines TRBV7-3 with TRBJ2-5; 7 bases line up with TRBD1. J gave up 5 bases and V 1 base, and 10 bases lay outside the gene matches. CDR3 length: 16 residues. Germline V gives CDR1 SGHTA, CDR2 FQGTGA. CDR3 sequence reads: CASSLSLHRGSETQYF. Written as DNA, the CDR3 is TGTGCCAGCAGCTTAAGTTTGCACAGGGGAAGCGAGACCCAGTACTTC.

The chain couples TRBV29-1 to TRBJ1-2; TRBD1 matches 8 bases. Looked up from germline, CDR1 is SQVTM and CDR2 is ANQGSEA. Trimming cost V 4 bases and J 4 bases; bases outside gene matches: 5. There are 13 residues in the CDR3. CDR3 residues: CSVATGGFYGYTF. The CDR3 nucleotides are TGCAGCGTTGCTACAGGGGGTTTCTATGGCTACACCTTC. The variable domain in full, completed from reference TRBV29-1 and TRBJ1-2, reads SAVISQKPSRDICQRGTSLTIQCQVDSQVTMMFWYRQQPGQSLTLIATANQGSEATYESGFVIDKFPISRPNLTFSTLTVSNMSPEDSSIYLCSVATGGFYGYTFGSGTRLTVV.

This clone showed up just once. Compared with germline, one end of the junction differs, possibly owing to a read error. This CDR3 reads CATSDSRTGDLYF. The DNA of the CDR3 is TGTGCCACCAGTGATTCCAGGACAGGGGATCTGTACTTC. The J gene is TRBJ1-2, the V gene TRBV24-1, with 9 nucleotides matching TRBD1. The CDR3 extends over 13 amino acids. Germline V lookup: CDR1 KGHDR, CDR2 SFDVKD.

The chain combines TRBV6-5 with TRBJ2-1; D is perhaps TRBD2 (6 bases). V was cut by 6 bases and J by 5 bases, with 14 bases left in between. The germline CDR1 and CDR2 sequences are MNHEY and SVGAGI. The CDR3 length is 14 residues. In DNA form, the CDR3 reads TGTGCCAGCAGGGGAGGAGGGAAGAACAATGAGCAGTTCTTC. Its translation is CASRGGGKNNEQFF.

The V gene is TRBV7-7, the J gene TRBJ2-5; D may be TRBD1 (5 bases). CDR1 SSHAT and CDR2 FNYEAQ come from the germline V gene (reference sequence). V lost 2 bases to trimming and J lost 4 bases, with 11 bases between them. The CDR3 covers 14 residues. The CDR3, as DNA: TGTGCCAGCAGCTTAAGAAGGGGTTCAGAGACCCAGTACTTC. This encodes CASSLRRGSETQYF.

The chain carries TRBV11-2 and TRBJ2-7; a possible D gene is TRBD2 (6 bases). V was trimmed by 1 base and J by 2 bases, leaving 18 bases between them. CDR3 length: 17 residues. Germline V gives CDR1 SGHAT, CDR2 FQNNGV. The CDR3 is CASSLGGKRVRTYEQYF. CDR3 bases: TGTGCCAGCAGCTTAGGCGGTAAGCGGGTTAGAACCTACGAGCAGTACTTC.

This clone has only one observation. This rearrangement joins TRBV30 to TRBJ1-6, with D perhaps TRBD1 (5 bases). Looked up from germline, CDR1 is GTSNPN and CDR2 is SVGIG (reference sequence). The CDR3 extends over 12 amino acids. V lost 7 bases, J lost 7 bases, and 11 bases lay in between. Here the CDR3 DNA reads TGTGCCTCGGGACGGGGAAATTCACCCCTCCACTTT. Its protein product is CASGRGNSPLHF.

Only a few counts were recorded for this clone. The gene calls are TRBV6-9 and TRBJ1-1, with D possibly being TRBD1 (5 bases). Germline lookup yields CDR1 MNHGY and CDR2 SVAAGI. Trimming removed 9 bases at V and 2 bases at J, with 7 bases between. The CDR3 consists of 11 residues. The CDR3 DNA is TGTGCCAGACAGGCTAACACTGAAGCTTTCTTT. Translated, it gives CARQANTEAFF.

The count of this clone is one. The rearrangement uses TRBV4-3 and TRBJ2-5, with 12 bases fitting TRBD2. This CDR3 has 18 amino acids. In germline, CDR1 is LGHNA, CDR2 YSLEER. Unmatched junction bases numbered 16, after V lost 4 bases and J lost 7 bases. The DNA for the CDR3 is TGCGCCAGCAGCCGAGGATTCGGGACTAGCGGGTCCGCGGGGACCCAGTACTTC. Translation: CASSRGFGTSGSAGTQYF.

This clone was detected only once. The chain combines TRBV27 with TRBJ1-6; D ambiguous. CDR3 length: 13 residues. CDR1 MNHEY and CDR2 SMNVEV come from the germline V gene (reference sequence). V lost 3 bases and J lost 8, with 8 bases in between. CDR3 sequence reads: CASSFGGHSPLHF. The CDR3 DNA is TGTGCCAGCAGTTTTGGAGGACATTCACCCCTCCACTTT.

The gene calls are TRBV6-2 or TRBV6-3 and TRBJ2-1; 9 bases match TRBD2. The CDR3 loop spans 15 amino acids. After removal of 4 bases from V and 2 bases from J, the junction contained 3 bases not matched to a gene. Germline V lookup: CDR1 MNHEY, CDR2 SVGEGT. The CDR3, as DNA: TGTGCCAGCAGTTTTTTAGCGGGGGCCTACAATGAGCAGTTCTTC. This sequence encodes CASSFLAGAYNEQFF.

V and J are TRBV4-2 and TRBJ2-1, with 8 bases fitting TRBD1. There are 17 residues in the CDR3. Germline loops: CDR1 LGHNA, CDR2 YNFKEQ. The trim removed 4 bases at V and 0 bases at J, leaving 8 bases unmatched. The CDR3 DNA reads TGTGCCAGCAGCCGGTCCGGGACAGGAGTCTCCTACAATGAGCAGTTCTTC. This gives the protein CASSRSGTGVSYNEQFF.

V usage is TRBV7-8 and J usage is TRBJ2-3, with D tentatively TRBD1 (5 bases). Germline V lookup: CDR1 SGHVS, CDR2 FQNEAQ. Trimming took 3 bases from V and 1 from J, leaving 11 bases between them. The CDR3 contains 15 residues. The CDR3 spells CASSLTDYGTDTQYF. CDR3 nucleotides: TGTGCCAGCAGCTTGACAGATTACGGCACAGATACGCAGTATTTT.

The chain recombines TRBV6-5 with TRBJ2-7; TRBD1 matches 7 bases. This CDR3 comprises 15 residues. V was pared by 5 bases and J by 3 bases, with 10 bases of the junction left unmatched. The germline CDR1 and CDR2 sequences are MNHEY and SVGAGI. The CDR3 reads CASSIRQGGIYEQYF. DNA for the CDR3: TGTGCCAGCAGTATACGACAGGGTGGGATCTACGAGCAGTACTTC.

In its sample, this clone was seen a few times. The gene calls are TRBV7-9 and TRBJ2-7; D is possibly TRBD1 (5 bases). This CDR3 contains 14 residues. The V gene's germline CDR1 is SEHNR and CDR2 FQNEAQ (reference sequence). Between the trimmed V and J ends, which lost 5 bases and 6 bases, there was a span of 17 bases. The CDR3 DNA is TGTGCCAGCAGCCATAGTCCCCGCCAGGGCGAGCAGTACTTC. Amino acids: CASSHSPRQGEQYF.

V usage is TRBV18 and J usage is TRBJ2-7; the match to TRBD2 covers 13 bases. The junction had 2 bases not matched to a gene; V was cut back by 6 bases and J by 6 bases. Germline V CDR1 and CDR2: KGHSH, LQKENI. CDR3 length: 13 residues. The CDR3 region is CASSGLAGVEQYF. CDR3 in DNA: TGTGCCAGCTCCGGACTAGCGGGAGTCGAGCAGTACTTC.

The chain combines TRBV19 with TRBJ2-7, with 7 bases lining up with TRBD2. Germline assignment: CDR1 LNHDA and CDR2 SQIVND (reference sequence). The CDR3 consists of 14 residues. V shed 7 bases, J shed 2 bases, and the junction held 8 bases outside the gene matches. The chain's CDR3 is CASTDVAGAYEQYF. The CDR3 nucleotides read TGTGCCAGTACCGACGTTGCGGGGGCCTACGAGCAGTACTTC.

The CDR3 coding sequence is TGTGCCAGCTCAGCTCCGGGACAGGATTATAATGAAAAACTGTTTTTT. Protein: CASSAPGQDYNEKLFF. This chain joins TRBV18 and TRBJ1-4; 8 bases line up with TRBD1. CDR3 length: 16 amino acids. Germline loops: CDR1 KGHSH, CDR2 LQKENI. The V and J ends lost 5 bases and 4 bases, in that order; junction bases with no gene match: 9.

The V gene is TRBV7-9, the J gene TRBJ1-4, with D maybe TRBD1 (5 bases). This CDR3 has 14 amino acids. Trimming stripped 1 base from V and 10 bases from J, with 13 bases between. Germline lookup yields CDR1 SEHNR and CDR2 FQNEAQ (reference sequence). The CDR3 loop reads CASSLVGQGSKLFF. For the CDR3, the DNA is TGTGCCAGCAGCTTAGTGGGGCAGGGATCAAAACTGTTTTTT.

This sequence joins TRBV30 and TRBJ1-5, with D perhaps TRBD1 (6 bases). Trimming removed 2 bases from V and 5 bases from J, with 10 bases in between. The CDR3 covers 13 residues. Germline V lookup: CDR1 GTSNPN, CDR2 SVGIG (reference sequence). CDR3 nucleotide sequence: TGTGCCTGGAGTTGGGGGCCGGATCAGCCCCAGCATTTT. Residues: CAWSWGPDQPQHF.

The chain is built from TRBV28 and TRBJ2-6; 8 bases line up with TRBD1. Germline assignment: CDR1 MDHEN and CDR2 SYDVKM. The CDR3 consists of 18 residues. The V gene end was trimmed by 3 bases and the J gene end by 1 base; junction bases not matched to a gene: 8. The CDR3 coding sequence is TGTGCCAGCAGTTTCATCGGCAGGGGGCTTTCTGGGGCCAACGTCCTGACTTTC. It encodes CASSFIGRGLSGANVLTF.

This clone was picked up a small number of times. The chain joins TRBV6-2 or TRBV6-3 to TRBJ1-5; D gene ambiguous. CDR1 and CDR2 (germline): MNHEY, SVGEGT. The CDR3 sequence is 14 residues long. The V end lost 0 bases, the J end lost 6 bases, and 9 bases lay between the germline ends. The chain's CDR3 is CASSYSWGGQPQHF. For the CDR3, the DNA is TGTGCCAGCAGTTACTCTTGGGGAGGTCAGCCCCAGCATTTT.

This clone showed up just once. CDR3 loop: CASSQETGTAYEQYF. CDR3 nucleotides: TGTGCCAGCAGCCAAGAAACTGGGACAGCCTACGAGCAGTACTTC. The J gene is TRBJ2-7, the V gene TRBV4-2; 7 nucleotides agree with TRBD1. Unmatched junction bases numbered 4, after V lost 0 bases and J lost 2 bases. Germline V gene data show CDR1 as LGHNA and CDR2 as YNFKEQ. This CDR3 region has 15 residues.